Listed below are T cell receptor beta chains from one sample, sequenced in a study of blood T cell repertoires in COVID-19. Measured with immunoSEQ multiplex PCR; TCRdb has only the in-frame clones, and not every one. The repertoire holds some 350,000 clones, with about 90% as singletons. Material: peripheral blood. Receptors were obtained from a woman in her 70s with COVID-19, enrolled during active disease. The CDR3 runs from the conserved cysteine through the conserved F or W. Each record gives: V gene, D gene, J gene, clone size, CDR3 DNA, CDR3 protein. A D gene is named only where the DNA matches it firmly. Clone size appears in some rows only: once, few, many, or a class for an expanded clone.

V: TRBV19
D: .
J: TRBJ1-2
size: .
DNA: TGTGCCAGTAGTATGTCAGCGAACTATGGCTACACCTTC
CDR3: CASSMSANYGYTF

V: TRBV28
D: .
J: TRBJ2-7
size: .
DNA: TGTGCCAGCAGTACTATAGGCGAGCAGTACTTC
CDR3: CASSTIGEQYF

V: TRBV6-5
D: .
J: TRBJ1-1
size: .
DNA: TGTGCCAGCACCTCAGGGCGGGACCCGGCCACTGAAGCTTTCTTT
CDR3: CASTSGRDPATEAFF

V: TRBV5-1
D: TRBD1
J: TRBJ1-3
size: .
DNA: TGCGCCAGCAGCCCAAGACAGGGGCCTGGAAACACCATATATTTT
CDR3: CASSPRQGPGNTIYF

V: TRBV18
D: TRBD1
J: TRBJ2-2
size: .
DNA: TGTGCCAGCTCACCAAGACAGGGGGAAAGCGGGGAGCTGTTTTTT
CDR3: CASSPRQGESGELFF

V: TRBV2
D: .
J: TRBJ2-1
size: .
DNA: TGTGCCAGCAGTGAGGGGCAGGTTAGCAATGAGCAGTTCTTC
CDR3: CASSEGQVSNEQFF

V: TRBV28
D: TRBD1
J: TRBJ2-7
size: .
DNA: TGTGCCAGCAGTCCCCCGGGACAGGGGACTTACGAGCAGTACTTC
CDR3: CASSPPGQGTYEQYF

V: TRBV27
D: TRBD1
J: TRBJ1-2
size: .
DNA: TGTGCCAGCAGTTCCATAATCAGGGGACAGGAGTCCTATGGCTACACCTTC
CDR3: CASSSIIRGQESYGYTF

V: TRBV5-1
D: TRBD1
J: TRBJ1-2
size: .
DNA: TGCGCCAGCAGTCGGGACAGGGAGTATGGCTACACCTTC
CDR3: CASSRDREYGYTF

V: TRBV2
D: TRBD1
J: TRBJ1-1
size: .
DNA: TGTGCCAGCAGTACCGACAGGGGGAACACTGAAGCTTTCTTT
CDR3: CASSTDRGNTEAFF

V: TRBV21-1
D: .
J: TRBJ2-1
size: .
DNA: TGTGCCAGCAGCCCCGGACAGGGCGAGGGCAATGAGCAGTTCTTC
CDR3: CASSPGQGEGNEQFF

V: TRBV10-2
D: TRBD2
J: TRBJ2-5
size: .
DNA: TGCGCCAGCAACGCCGGACTAGCGGGGGCCCTCGGAGTGAAGACCCAGTACTTC
CDR3: CASNAGLAGALGVKTQYF

V: TRBV9
D: TRBD2
J: TRBJ2-1
size: .
DNA: TGTGCCAGCAGCGTAGGGGCGGGGGGACCCCTCAATGAGCAGTTCTTC
CDR3: CASSVGAGGPLNEQFF

V: TRBV29-1
D: .
J: TRBJ2-3
size: .
DNA: TGCAGCGTTAGAGGGTTTCGCACAGATACGCAGTATTTT
CDR3: CSVRGFRTDTQYF

V: TRBV6-5
D: .
J: TRBJ2-5
size: .
DNA: TGTGCCAGCGGCAGACGAGGGGAGACCCAGTACTTC
CDR3: CASGRRGETQYF

V: TRBV19
D: TRBD1
J: TRBJ1-2
size: many
DNA: TGTGCCAGTAGTGAACAGGGGAATCTCTATGGCTACACCTTC
CDR3: CASSEQGNLYGYTF

V: TRBV6-2/TRBV6-3
D: TRBD1
J: TRBJ1-1
size: .
DNA: TGTGCCAGCAGTTATTCGGGACAGGGCCAACGAGCTTTCTTT
CDR3: CASSYSGQGQRAFF

V: TRBV19
D: .
J: TRBJ2-7
size: .
DNA: TGTGCCAGTAGTATAGATCTAGGACAGCCATACGAGCAGTACTTC
CDR3: CASSIDLGQPYEQYF

V: TRBV12-3/TRBV12-4
D: .
J: TRBJ1-1
size: .
DNA: TGTGCCAGCAGCGGGGACACTGAAGCTTTCTTT
CDR3: CASSGDTEAFF

V: TRBV7-2
D: .
J: TRBJ2-3
size: .
DNA: TGTGCCAGCAGCTCGCTAGCGAGCCTAACAGATACGCAGTATTTT
CDR3: CASSSLASLTDTQYF

V: TRBV9
D: .
J: TRBJ2-3
size: .
DNA: TGTGCCAGCAGCCCCGGACTGCAAGATACGCAGTATTTT
CDR3: CASSPGLQDTQYF

V: TRBV2
D: .
J: TRBJ1-1
size: .
DNA: TGTGCCAGCCAGAGGGACACTGAAGCTTTCTTT
CDR3: CASQRDTEAFF

V: TRBV5-1
D: TRBD2
J: TRBJ2-7
size: .
DNA: TGCGCCAGCAGCTTGACTAGCGGGAGTTCTAGTGAGCAGTACTTC
CDR3: CASSLTSGSSSEQYF

V: TRBV9
D: TRBD2
J: TRBJ2-3
size: once
DNA: TGTGCCAGCAGCCCTGAGCGGGGGGGCCAGGGCACAGATACGCAGTATTTT
CDR3: CASSPERGGQGTDTQYF

V: TRBV2
D: TRBD2
J: TRBJ2-1
size: once
DNA: TGTGCCAGCAGTGAAAGCCATAGCGGGGGCCTCTACAATGAGCAGTTCTTC
CDR3: CASSESHSGGLYNEQFF

V: TRBV5-1
D: TRBD1
J: TRBJ1-1
size: few
DNA: TGCGCCAGCAGCCCTGGGACAGGGGGTAGCGCTGAAGCTTTCTTT
CDR3: CASSPGTGGSAEAFF

V: TRBV24-1
D: .
J: TRBJ1-5
size: .
DNA: TGTGCCACCAGTGACCCTACAGGGTTCTCGCCCCAGCATTTT
CDR3: CATSDPTGFSPQHF

V: TRBV20-1
D: TRBD1
J: TRBJ2-7
size: few
DNA: TGCAGTGCTAGTCCTAGGACAGGGGGATTCTACGAGCAGTACTTC
CDR3: CSASPRTGGFYEQYF

V: TRBV2
D: .
J: TRBJ1-2
size: .
DNA: TGTGCCAGCAAAAACAGGGCAGGGTATGGCTACACCTTC
CDR3: CASKNRAGYGYTF

V: TRBV13
D: .
J: TRBJ1-6
size: few
DNA: TGTGCCAGCAGCCTCGAGACAGAATCACCCCTCCACTTT
CDR3: CASSLETESPLHF

V: TRBV6-5
D: TRBD1
J: TRBJ1-1
size: once
DNA: TGTGCCAGCAGTTTACCCGGGACAGGGGGGCACACTGAAGCTTTCTTT
CDR3: CASSLPGTGGHTEAFF

V: TRBV2
D: .
J: TRBJ1-1
size: .
DNA: TGTGCCAGCAGTCCCTTGGTACAGTTCACTGAAGCTTTCTTT
CDR3: CASSPLVQFTEAFF

V: TRBV7-2
D: .
J: TRBJ1-2
size: .
DNA: TGTGCCAGCAGCTCAAGGGGGGGAGGCTACACCTTC
CDR3: CASSSRGGGYTF

V: TRBV28
D: .
J: TRBJ1-3
size: few
DNA: TGTGCCAGCAGTTTTCTTGGAGAATTGGATTTT
CDR3: CASSFLGELDF

V: TRBV28
D: TRBD1
J: TRBJ1-5
size: .
DNA: TGTGCCAGCAGTTCCTTTGGGACAGGGGATGGTCAGCCCCAGCATTTT
CDR3: CASSSFGTGDGQPQHF

V: TRBV5-6
D: .
J: TRBJ2-7
size: .
DNA: TGTGCCAGCAGCAATACCCAGGCGACAGGAGACGAGCAGTACTTC
CDR3: CASSNTQATGDEQYF

V: TRBV18
D: .
J: TRBJ2-7
size: .
DNA: TGTGCCAGCTCACCACAGACAGGTTCCCCCGTCTCCTACGAGCAGTACTTC
CDR3: CASSPQTGSPVSYEQYF

V: TRBV28
D: TRBD2
J: TRBJ2-1
size: .
DNA: TGTGCCAGCAGTTCCCTAGCGGGGGGGCACTACAATGAGCAGTTCTTC
CDR3: CASSSLAGGHYNEQFF

V: TRBV7-6
D: TRBD1
J: TRBJ1-4
size: few
DNA: TGTGCCAGCAGATTTAGGGGGCGCGGTGAAAAACTGTTTTTT
CDR3: CASRFRGRGEKLFF

V: TRBV29-1
D: TRBD1
J: TRBJ2-5
size: once
DNA: TGCAGCGTGTACCGGACAGGGGTTGGAGAGACCCAGTACTTC
CDR3: CSVYRTGVGETQYF

V: TRBV2
D: TRBD1
J: TRBJ2-6
size: .
DNA: TGTGCCAGCAGTCGGGACAGGGTGAGCTCTGGGGCCAACGTCCTGACTTTC
CDR3: CASSRDRVSSGANVLTF

V: TRBV5-1
D: .
J: TRBJ1-6
size: .
DNA: TGCGCCAGCAGGGCAGGGAATAATTCACCCCTCCACTTT
CDR3: CASRAGNNSPLHF

V: TRBV28
D: .
J: TRBJ1-5
size: once
DNA: TGTGCCAGCCATAGCAATCAGCCCCAGCATTTT
CDR3: CASHSNQPQHF

V: TRBV2
D: TRBD1
J: TRBJ1-2
size: .
DNA: TGTGCCAGCAGTGGGGACAGCAAGTTTTATGGCTACACCTTC
CDR3: CASSGDSKFYGYTF

V: TRBV19
D: TRBD2
J: TRBJ2-5
size: .
DNA: TGTGCCAGTAGTATATTGGTCCAAGCGGGGTCTAGGGAGACCCAGTACTTC
CDR3: CASSILVQAGSRETQYF

V: TRBV24-1
D: .
J: TRBJ1-2
size: .
DNA: TGTGCCACCAGTGATTTGACGGAGGCAGGTATTTATGGCTACACCTTC
CDR3: CATSDLTEAGIYGYTF

V: TRBV9
D: TRBD2
J: TRBJ2-1
size: .
DNA: TGTGCCAGCACCGAAGTAGCGGGGGGGCCGGAGCAGTTCTTC
CDR3: CASTEVAGGPEQFF

V: TRBV6-6
D: .
J: TRBJ1-5
size: once
DNA: TGTGCCAGCGACAGTTATAGCAATCAGCCCCAGCATTTT
CDR3: CASDSYSNQPQHF

V: TRBV9
D: .
J: TRBJ2-7
size: .
DNA: TGTGCCAGCAGCGTAGTTGGGGACATTTACTACGAGCAGTACTTC
CDR3: CASSVVGDIYYEQYF

V: TRBV4-2
D: .
J: TRBJ1-2
size: .
DNA: TGTGCCAGCAGCCGTTTGGGGGACACAGGCTATGGCTACACCTTC
CDR3: CASSRLGDTGYGYTF

V: TRBV18
D: .
J: TRBJ2-1
size: .
DNA: TGTGCCAGCTCACCACGAGACTCGGGGTACAATGAGCAGTTCTTC
CDR3: CASSPRDSGYNEQFF

V: TRBV18
D: .
J: TRBJ1-1
size: .
DNA: TGTGCCAGCTCACCAGGGATAACAGGTGAGAACACTGAAGCTTTCTTT
CDR3: CASSPGITGENTEAFF

V: TRBV9
D: TRBD1
J: TRBJ2-7
size: .
DNA: TGTGCCAGCAGCGTCACAGGGGTCTCCCACGAGCAGTACTTC
CDR3: CASSVTGVSHEQYF

V: TRBV30
D: .
J: TRBJ1-2
size: .
DNA: TGTGCCTGGGATTCCGGGGTTCGGGGTGGCTACACCTTC
CDR3: CAWDSGVRGGYTF

V: TRBV6-4
D: .
J: TRBJ1-2
size: .
DNA: TGTGCCAGCAGTGGAGGGGGAGGCTACACCTTC
CDR3: CASSGGGGYTF

V: TRBV6-1
D: TRBD1
J: TRBJ1-2
size: .
DNA: TGTGCCAGCAGTGAAGCGCTTCTTTGGGGACAGGGACCTCACTATGGCTACACCTTC
CDR3: CASSEALLWGQGPHYGYTF

V: TRBV2
D: .
J: TRBJ1-5
size: .
DNA: TGTGCCAGCAGTGACTGGCGGGATCCCAATCAGCCCCAGCATTTT
CDR3: CASSDWRDPNQPQHF

V: TRBV18
D: TRBD1
J: TRBJ1-1
size: .
DNA: TGTGCCAGCTCACCAACGGACAGGGGTATTGAAGCTTTCTTT
CDR3: CASSPTDRGIEAFF

V: TRBV11-3
D: .
J: TRBJ2-5
size: .
DNA: TGTGCCAGCAGCTCGAGACTCGACAGCCAAGAGACCCAGTACTTC
CDR3: CASSSRLDSQETQYF

V: TRBV6-5
D: .
J: TRBJ2-1
size: once
DNA: TGTGCCAGCAGTAAGGAGTATGAAGGCAATGAGCAGTTCTTC
CDR3: CASSKEYEGNEQFF